The rows below give T cell receptor beta chains drawn from one sample of a study of T cells in Graves' hyperthyroidism and ophthalmopathy. TCRdb fed the multiplex PCR reads into MiXCR, producing one record per CDR3 protein. The data hold about 600,000 distinct CDR3 sequences, with roughly 15% observed a single time. Sequenced input: blood. All receptors derive from a woman between 40 and 55 years old with Graves' ophthalmopathy. CDR3s include the opening cysteine and the closing phenylalanine or tryptophan. Each record gives: V gene, D gene, J gene, clone size, CDR3 DNA, CDR3 protein. The D gene is left open where the match is weak. The size of a clone is reported for some rows only, either as once, few or many, or as a class for expanded clones.

TRBV20-1	-	TRBJ1-4	few	TGCAGTGCCCGATATGGCAGGGTTGAGGAAAAACTGTTTTTT	CSARYGRVEEKLFF
TRBV7-2	-	TRBJ2-3	many	TGTGCCAGCAGCTTGGGCAACGCGAGAGATACGCAGTATTTT	CASSLGNARDTQYF
TRBV3-1	-	TRBJ1-6	many	TGTGCCAGCAGCCGCGGGACGGCCCGGTCACCCCTCCACTTT	CASSRGTARSPLHF
TRBV27	-	TRBJ2-7	few	TGTGCCAGCAGTTTAATCGGGACCAACTCCTACGAGCAGTACTTC	CASSLIGTNSYEQYF
TRBV6-2/TRBV6-3	TRBD1	TRBJ1-5	-	TGTGCCAGCAGTTACCACCCTCAGGGGGCTCAGCCCCAGCATTTT	CASSYHPQGAQPQHF
TRBV7-9	-	TRBJ2-3	-	TGTGCCAGCAGCTTAGGCCCGACAGATTTCACAGATACGCAGTATTTT	CASSLGPTDFTDTQYF
TRBV6-4	TRBD1	TRBJ2-7	few	TGTGCCATCCTGGGACAGGTCGACGAGCAGTACTTC	CAILGQVDEQYF
TRBV28	-	TRBJ2-1	-	TGTGCCAGCACAAGGACAGCCTTATACAATGAGCAGTTCTTC	CASTRTALYNEQFF
TRBV18	TRBD1	TRBJ1-6	many	TGTGCCAGCTCACCCACAGGGGAGAGGAATTCACCCCTCCACTTT	CASSPTGERNSPLHF
TRBV27	TRBD1	TRBJ1-2	-	TGTGCCAGCAGTTTAAGGGGGACAGGCGTCTATGGCTACACCTTC	CASSLRGTGVYGYTF
TRBV14	-	TRBJ1-6	-	TGTGCCAGCAGCCAAGTCTATGGAAATTCACCCCTCCACTTT	CASSQVYGNSPLHF
TRBV6-1	TRBD1	TRBJ1-4	-	TGTGCCAGCAGGGCAGGGGGGTTTAATGAAAAACTGTTTTTT	CASRAGGFNEKLFF
TRBV11-2	-	TRBJ2-3	-	TGTGCCAGCAGCCAAGGGATTGATCCCCAGGGAAGCACAGATACGCAGTATTTT	CASSQGIDPQGSTDTQYF
TRBV11-2	TRBD1	TRBJ1-3	many	TGTGCCAGCAGCTCGGGACAGTTCGACGGAAACACCATATATTTT	CASSSGQFDGNTIYF
TRBV20-1	TRBD1	TRBJ1-4	many	TGCAGTGCTAAACCCCCGGGGACAGGGGGTGAAAAACTGTTTTTT	CSAKPPGTGGEKLFF
TRBV7-8	-	TRBJ1-1	many	TGTGCCAGCAGCCAAGCGGCGTCTCCCACTAGGGCTTTCTTT	CASSQAASPTRAFF
TRBV27	TRBD1	TRBJ2-7	many	TGTGCCAGCAGTTTAGAAGGGACAGGGACCCACGAGCAGTACTTC	CASSLEGTGTHEQYF